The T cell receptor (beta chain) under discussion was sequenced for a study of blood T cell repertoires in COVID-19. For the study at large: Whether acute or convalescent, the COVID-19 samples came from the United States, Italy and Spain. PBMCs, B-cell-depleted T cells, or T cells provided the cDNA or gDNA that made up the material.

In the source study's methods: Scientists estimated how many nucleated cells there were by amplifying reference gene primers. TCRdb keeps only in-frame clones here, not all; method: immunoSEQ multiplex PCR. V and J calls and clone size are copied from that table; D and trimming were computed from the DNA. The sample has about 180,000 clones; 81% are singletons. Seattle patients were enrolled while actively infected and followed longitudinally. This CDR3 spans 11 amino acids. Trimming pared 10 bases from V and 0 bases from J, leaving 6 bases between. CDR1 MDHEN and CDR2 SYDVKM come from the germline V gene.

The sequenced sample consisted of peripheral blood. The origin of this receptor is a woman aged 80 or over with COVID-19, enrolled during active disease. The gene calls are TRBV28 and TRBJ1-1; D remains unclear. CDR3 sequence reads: CATRVNTEAFF. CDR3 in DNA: TGTGCCACTAGAGTGAACACTGAAGCTTTCTTT.